These 8 T cell receptor beta chains were sequenced from one sample in a study of T cell responses to AZD1222 COVID-19 vaccine. Only in-frame clones appear in the TCRdb table, and some are missing; sequencing was by immunoSEQ multiplex PCR. This table has some 170,000 clones, approximately 90% appearing once. The sequencing used peripheral blood, collected 28 days after the second dose of the MenACWY control vaccine. These receptors all come from an adult who received the MenACWY meningococcal vaccine as a control.

This chain links TRBV30 with TRBJ1-2; perhaps TRBD1 as D (5 bases). V was shortened by 0 bases and J by 5 bases, with 7 bases between the two germline ends. Germline V gene data show CDR1 as GTSNPN and CDR2 as SVGIG (reference sequence). This CDR3 has 12 residues. CDR3 sequence reads: CAWSVGGYGYTF. CDR3 nucleotides: TGTGCCTGGAGTGTCGGGGGGTATGGCTACACCTTC.

The CDR3 DNA reads TGTGCCAGCAGTGAAACTTGGACAGACACCGCCCTCGAGCAGTACTTC. It encodes CASSETWTDTALEQYF. This rearrangement joins TRBV28 to TRBJ2-7, with D perhaps matching TRBD1 (6 bases). Trimming removed 5 bases from V and 6 bases from J, with 23 bases in between. This CDR3 is built from 16 residues. Germline lookup yields CDR1 MDHEN and CDR2 SYDVKM.

V is TRBV9 and J is TRBJ2-3; 9 bases are a match to TRBD2. Germline CDR1 is SGDLS and CDR2 is YYNGEE. V shed 0 bases, J shed 8 bases, and the junction held 7 bases outside the gene matches. The length of the CDR3 is 15 residues. CDR3 nucleotide sequence: TGTGCCAGCAGCGTAGGCGGGGGGGCGGCGGTTACGCAGTATTTT. Amino acids: CASSVGGGAAVTQYF.

The chain uses TRBV27 and TRBJ1-2; 7 bases fit TRBD1. Germline loops: CDR1 MNHEY, CDR2 SMNVEV (reference sequence). CDR3 length: 15 amino acids. Trimming at V came to 6 bases and at J to 0 bases, leaving 7 bases not matched to a gene. The CDR3 coding sequence is TGTGCCAGCAGCCCGAGGGACAGAGCTAACTATGGCTACACCTTC. It translates to CASSPRDRANYGYTF.

The V gene is TRBV2, the J gene TRBJ1-1, with D hard to call. V lost 4 bases and J lost 5, with 14 bases in between. The length of the CDR3 is 14 residues. CDR1 is SNHLY, CDR2 FYNNEI, per germline. Here the CDR3 DNA reads TGTGCCAGCAGTGTAGGCAGAGGCCGGACTGAAGCTTTCTTT. Translating it yields CASSVGRGRTEAFF.

This chain uses TRBV12-5 with TRBJ1-1; D not resolved. The CDR3 is 13 residues long. Trimming took 3 bases from V and 3 from J, leaving 8 bases between them. Per the germline V gene, CDR1 is LGHNT and CDR2 is FRNRAP. The CDR3 region has the DNA TGTGCTAGTGGTTTAGAATCCGACACTGAAGCTTTCTTT. This translates into CASGLESDTEAFF. The whole variable domain, remainder taken from reference TRBV12-5 and TRBJ1-1, is DARVTQTPRHKVTEMGQEVTMRCQPILGHNTVFWYRQTMMQGLELLAYFRNRAPLDDSGMPKDRFSAEMPDATLATLKIQPSEPRDSAVYFCASGLESDTEAFFGQGTRLTVV.

V usage is TRBV11-2 and J usage is TRBJ1-2; TRBD1 agrees at 7 bases. Trimming removed 3 bases from V and 5 bases from J; junction bases left unmatched: 3. Germline assignment: CDR1 SGHAT and CDR2 FQNNGV. This CDR3 comprises 13 residues. This chain's CDR3 is CASSLSGGYGYTF. The CDR3 bases are TGTGCCAGCAGCTTGTCAGGGGGGTATGGCTACACCTTC.

The chain recombines TRBV3-1 (or the pseudogene TRBV3-2) with TRBJ2-2; D gene uncertain. Trimming took off 0 bases at V and 2 bases at J, with 7 bases between the two ends. The CDR3 is made up of 15 amino acids. Germline loops: CDR1 LGHDT, CDR2 YNNKEL (reference sequence). CDR3 loop: CASSQDKDNTGELFF. Written as DNA, the CDR3 is TGTGCCAGCAGCCAAGATAAAGACAACACCGGGGAGCTGTTTTTT.